One sample yielded the 6 T cell receptor beta chains listed below, sequenced in a study of control samples from healthy donors and cancer patients. Some clones are missing from TCRdb's copy, which holds only in-frame ones; the method was immunoSEQ multiplex PCR. The sample lists some 220,000 clones; around 94% were seen once. Sequencing was performed on blood. These receptors were collected from a man over 45 in good health.

The chain joins TRBV11-2 to TRBJ1-1; D unclear. With 2 bases removed from V and 0 bases from J, the gap between germline ends came to 10 bases. CDR3 length: 15 amino acids. Germline assignment: CDR1 SGHAT and CDR2 FQNNGV. The CDR3 sequence: CASSLWLSMNTEAFF. The DNA of the CDR3 is TGTGCCAGCAGCTTATGGTTGAGCATGAACACTGAAGCTTTCTTT.

The chain has TRBV9 and TRBJ2-3, with no clear D. The germline gives CDR1 SGDLS, CDR2 YYNGEE. The CDR3 has 15 amino acids. Trimming left V 4 bases short and J 0 bases short, with 12 bases between. The CDR3 coding sequence is TGTGCCAGCAGCCCCCGGGCTACAAGCACAGATACGCAGTATTTT. Translated, it gives CASSPRATSTDTQYF.

This chain connects TRBV7-9 to TRBJ1-1; D not resolved. The CDR3 sequence is 15 residues long. V lost 0 bases to trimming and J lost 1 base, with 9 bases between them. Per the germline V gene, CDR1 is SEHNR and CDR2 is FQNEAQ (reference sequence). The CDR3 loop is CASSLALAGNTEAFF. CDR3 DNA: TGTGCCAGCAGCTTAGCTCTGGCAGGGAACACTGAAGCTTTCTTT.

The chain joins TRBV11-2 to TRBJ1-1; D is undetermined. Germline V gene lookup returns CDR1 SGHAT and CDR2 FQNNGV. Trimming shortened V by 3 bases and J by 1 base, and 3 bases separated the two germline ends. CDR3 length: 12 amino acids. As DNA, the CDR3 is TGTGCCAGCAGCTTGCCGAACACTGAAGCTTTCTTT. As protein: CASSLPNTEAFF.

The genes are TRBV6-6 and TRBJ1-2; TRBD1 is a possible D gene (6 bases). Germline lookup yields CDR1 MNHNY and CDR2 SVGAGI (reference sequence). Trimming pared 6 bases from V and 4 bases from J, leaving 21 bases between. This CDR3 region has 16 residues. CDR3 protein: CASSRSGGRGFYGYTF. DNA of the CDR3: TGTGCCAGCAGCCGATCTGGGGGCCGGGGGTTCTATGGCTACACCTTC.

This chain links TRBV20-1 with TRBJ1-1; D unclear. CDR1 is DFQATT, CDR2 SNEGSKA, per germline (reference sequence). The ends were cut back, 7 bases at V and 4 bases at J, with 10 bases in the middle. The CDR3 has 11 amino acids. CDR3 residues: CSVVPATEAFF. The CDR3, as DNA: TGCAGTGTGGTGCCGGCCACTGAAGCTTTCTTT.